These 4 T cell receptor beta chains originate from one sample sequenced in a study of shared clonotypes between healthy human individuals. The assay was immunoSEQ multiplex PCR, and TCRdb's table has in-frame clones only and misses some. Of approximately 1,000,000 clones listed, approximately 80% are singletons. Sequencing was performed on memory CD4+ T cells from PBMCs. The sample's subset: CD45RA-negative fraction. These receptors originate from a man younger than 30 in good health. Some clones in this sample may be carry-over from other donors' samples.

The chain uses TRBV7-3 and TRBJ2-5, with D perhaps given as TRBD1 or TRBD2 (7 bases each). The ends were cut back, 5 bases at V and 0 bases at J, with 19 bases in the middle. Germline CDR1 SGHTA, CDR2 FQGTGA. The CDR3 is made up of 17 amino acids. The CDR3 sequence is CASSPGGGHPYQETQYF. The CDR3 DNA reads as TGTGCCAGCAGCCCAGGGGGAGGGCACCCGTACCAAGAGACCCAGTACTTC.

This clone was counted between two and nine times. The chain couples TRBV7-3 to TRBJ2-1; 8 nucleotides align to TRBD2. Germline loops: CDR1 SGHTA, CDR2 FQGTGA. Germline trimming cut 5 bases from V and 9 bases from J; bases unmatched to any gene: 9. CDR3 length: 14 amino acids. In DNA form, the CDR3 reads TGTGCCAGCAGCCAGGGACTAGGTTTTGGTGAGCAGTTCTTC. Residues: CASSQGLGFGEQFF.

This CDR3 reads CASSISEETQYF. CDR3 sequence (DNA): TGTGCCAGTAGTATCTCAGAGGAGACCCAGTACTTC. The chain uses TRBV19 and TRBJ2-5, with D uncertain. CDR3 length: 12 residues. Trimming took off 3 bases at V and 5 bases at J, with 7 bases between the two ends. Germline-derived CDR1 and CDR2 are LNHDA and SQIVND (reference sequence).

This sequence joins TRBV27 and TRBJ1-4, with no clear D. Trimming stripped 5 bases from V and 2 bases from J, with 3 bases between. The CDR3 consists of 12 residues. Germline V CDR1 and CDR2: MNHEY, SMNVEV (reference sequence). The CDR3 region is CASSRTNEKLFF. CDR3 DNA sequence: TGTGCCAGCAGTAGGACTAATGAAAAACTGTTTTTT.